These 12 T cell receptor beta chains originate from one sample sequenced in a study of blood T cell repertoires in COVID-19 (dated by TCRdb to 2018 to 2020). To prepare the library, the immunoSEQ multiplex PCR assay was applied. TCRdb holds this immuneACCESS table with in-frame rearrangements only. Some clones are missing; in checked studies, unresolved V genes explain under half, and the rest has no known cause. The sample table shows some 200,000 clones, and about 90% are seen once. In total, the top ten clones hold around 2.7% of the sample. Sample: peripheral blood. These receptors all come from a man aged 35-49 years with active or convalescent COVID-19.

The V call is TRBV14, the J call TRBJ2-7; TRBD2 agrees at 8 bases. V dropped 4 bases and J dropped 5; count of bases not matched to a gene: 16. This CDR3 comprises 17 residues. Germline assignment: CDR1 SGHDN and CDR2 FVKESK. CDR3 in DNA: TGTGCCAGCAGCCCCTTCTCCGGGGGGGGGAGTACGGACGAGCAGTACTTC. As protein: CASSPFSGGGSTDEQYF. The complete variable domain, with remaining parts taken from reference TRBV14 and TRBJ2-7, reads EAGVTQFPSHSVIEKGQTVTLRCDPISGHDNLYWYRRVMGKEIKFLLHFVKESKQDESGMPNNRFLAERTGGTYSTLKVQPAELEDSGVYFCASSPFSGGGSTDEQYFGPGTRLTVT.

This clone appeared a single time. As DNA, the CDR3 is TGTGCCTGGAGTGCCCCGGGACAGGATAGTGGCGAAGCTTTCTTT. Translated, it gives CAWSAPGQDSGEAFF. The rearrangement joins TRBV30 to TRBJ1-1, with 8 bases matching TRBD1. CDR3 size: 15 residues. Per the germline V gene, CDR1 is GTSNPN and CDR2 is SVGIG (reference sequence). Losses at the gene ends were 1 base for V and 8 bases for J; bases not matched to a gene: 12.

V gene TRBV18 combines with J gene TRBJ1-5, with TRBD1 matching over 7 bases. The CDR3 is 19 amino acids. The V gene's germline CDR1 is KGHSH and CDR2 LQKENI. V lost 3 bases and J lost 0; bases outside the gene matches: 14. The CDR3 sequence is CASSPEGQAGVYSNQPQHF. The CDR3 DNA sequence: TGTGCCAGCTCACCTGAAGGACAGGCCGGTGTATATAGCAATCAGCCCCAGCATTTT.

This clone appeared a single time. The chain links TRBV6-6 to TRBJ2-2, with 9 bases aligning to TRBD2. The germline V gene encodes CDR1 MNHNY and CDR2 SVGAGI (reference sequence). The CDR3 spans 16 residues. J gave up 5 bases and V 0 bases, and 4 bases lay outside the gene matches. CDR3 in amino acids: CASSYSRLAGTGELFF. The CDR3 bases are TGTGCCAGCAGTTACTCGAGGCTAGCGGGGACCGGGGAGCTGTTTTTT.

The table lists this clone with a count of one. The chain uses TRBV19 and TRBJ1-1, with unresolved D. Germline V gene sequence: CDR1 LNHDA, CDR2 SQIVND (reference sequence). Trimming left V 5 bases short and J 9 bases short, with 7 bases between. The CDR3 runs 10 residues. CDR3 amino acids: CASSAGQAFF. The CDR3 DNA reads TGTGCCAGTAGTGCAGGTCAAGCTTTCTTT.

This chain's CDR3 is CASRRTGTSGNTIYF. CDR3 DNA: TGTGCCAGCAGAAGGACAGGGACCTCTGGAAACACCATATATTTT. V gene TRBV6-5 combines with J gene TRBJ1-3, with 8 bases fitting TRBD1. The V and J ends lost 6 bases and 0 bases, in that order; junction bases with no gene match: 4. Per the germline V gene, CDR1 is MNHEY and CDR2 is SVGAGI. The CDR3 loop spans 15 amino acids.

This chain links TRBV29-1 with TRBJ2-5; TRBD1 agrees at 10 bases. Germline trimming cut 5 bases from V and 4 bases from J; bases unmatched to any gene: 10. The CDR3 totals 15 residues. Germline V gene data show CDR1 as SQVTM and CDR2 as ANQGSEA. Here the CDR3 DNA reads TGCAGCGTTAAGGGGGAGACAGGGGGCGGAGAGACCCAGTACTTC. Translated: CSVKGETGGGETQYF.

This chain connects TRBV5-6 to TRBJ2-7, with 7 bases fitting TRBD1. From germline, CDR1 is SGHDT and CDR2 YYEEEE. The V and J ends lost 7 bases and 6 bases, in that order; junction bases with no gene match: 10. The CDR3 has 13 residues. In DNA, the CDR3 is TGTGCCAGCCGAACCGACAGGGCCTCCGAGCAGTACTTC. This sequence encodes CASRTDRASEQYF.

The gene calls are TRBV5-1 and TRBJ1-2, with TRBD1 matching over 8 bases. There are 15 residues in the CDR3. The germline V gene encodes CDR1 SGHRS and CDR2 YFSETQ. Trimming cost V 3 bases and J 4 bases; bases outside gene matches: 8. CDR3 DNA: TGCGCCAGCAGCTCAACACAGGGGGTTGGCTATGGCTACACCTTC. This gives the protein CASSSTQGVGYGYTF. Using reference TRBV5-1 and TRBJ1-2 for the parts outside the CDR3, the full variable domain is KAGVTQTPRYLIKTRGQQVTLSCSPISGHRSVSWYQQTPGQGLQFLFEYFSETQRNKGNFPGRFSGRQFSNSRSEMNVSTLELGDSALYLCASSSTQGVGYGYTFGSGTRLTVV.

The CDR3 DNA sequence: TGCGCCAGTCAGGGGCAGCCCACCGGGGAGCTGTTTTTT. This gives the protein CASQGQPTGELFF. The chain links TRBV10-1 to TRBJ2-2, with D possibly being TRBD1 (6 bases). The CDR3 spans 13 residues. The V gene lost 9 bases and the J gene lost 4 bases, with 12 bases spanning the gap. Germline CDR1 reads WNHNN; CDR2 reads SYGVQD (reference sequence).

V usage is TRBV11-2 and J usage is TRBJ1-3, with TRBD1 matching over 8 bases. Germline lookup yields CDR1 SGHAT and CDR2 FQNNGV. V lost 5 bases, J lost 4 bases, and 7 bases stayed unmatched. The CDR3 is 15 residues long. CDR3 coding DNA: TGTGCCAGCAGCCTCGGACAGGGAGGCGGAAACACCATATATTTT. It encodes CASSLGQGGGNTIYF. Based on the CDR3 plus reference TRBV11-2 and TRBJ1-3, the full variable domain is EAGVAQSPRYKIIEKRQSVAFWCNPISGHATLYWYQQILGQGPKLLIQFQNNGVVDDSQLPKDRFSAERLKGVDSTLKIQPAKLEDSAVYLCASSLGQGGGNTIYFGEGSWLTVV.

This rearrangement joins TRBV9 to TRBJ1-1; maybe TRBD1 (6 bases). Trimming stripped 0 bases from V and 0 bases from J, with 9 bases between. The CDR3 sequence is 15 residues long. CDR1 is SGDLS, CDR2 YYNGEE, per germline. The CDR3 nucleotides read TGTGCCAGCAGCGTAGTTCAGGGGATGAACACTGAAGCTTTCTTT. Amino acids: CASSVVQGMNTEAFF. The full variable domain, its missing parts supplied by reference TRBV9 and TRBJ1-1, is DSGVTQTPKHLITATGQRVTLRCSPRSGDLSVYWYQQSLDQGLQFLIQYYNGEERAKGNILERFSAQQFPDLHSELNLSSLELGDSALYFCASSVVQGMNTEAFFGQGTRLTVV.